These T cell receptor beta chains were read from a single sample in a study of blood T cell repertoires in COVID-19. Profiled with immunoSEQ multiplex PCR; TCRdb holds only in-frame clones, not every one. The data contain under 250,000 clones, 86% of them seen just once; the ten biggest clones take up approximately 6.2%. The sequenced sample consisted of peripheral blood. These receptor sequences come from a woman of 80 years or more with COVID-19, enrolled during active disease. Both conserved end residues are part of each CDR3. D genes are given only for firm matches. Expanded clones get a size class; other rows say once, few or many, or leave the size out.

clone size: .; J gene: TRBJ2-2; V gene: TRBV10-1; D gene: .; CDR3 length: 14; CDR3 DNA: TGCGCCAGCAGTGAGCAAGTCGGCACCGGGGAGCTGTTTTTT; CDR3 protein: CASSEQVGTGELFF
clone size: .; J gene: TRBJ1-3; V gene: TRBV19; D gene: TRBD1; CDR3 length: 14; CDR3 DNA: TGTGCCAGCCTCGACAGGGGAGGGGAAAACACCATATATTTT; CDR3 protein: CASLDRGGENTIYF
clone size: .; J gene: TRBJ1-3; V gene: TRBV10-3; D gene: .; CDR3 length: 16; CDR3 DNA: TGTGCCATCAGTACTTCGACAGAGGCCTCTGGAAACACCATATATTTT; CDR3 protein: CAISTSTEASGNTIYF
clone size: .; J gene: TRBJ2-1; V gene: TRBV12-3/TRBV12-4; D gene: TRBD2; CDR3 length: 13; CDR3 DNA: TGTGCCAGCAGACTAGCGGGCGGCAATGAGCAGTTCTTC; CDR3 protein: CASRLAGGNEQFF
clone size: .; J gene: TRBJ1-1; V gene: TRBV11-2; D gene: TRBD1; CDR3 length: 15; CDR3 DNA: TGTGCCAGCAGCGCACCCGGGACAGGGAACACTGAAGCTTTCTTT; CDR3 protein: CASSAPGTGNTEAFF
clone size: .; J gene: TRBJ1-2; V gene: TRBV6-5; D gene: .; CDR3 length: 15; CDR3 DNA: TGTGCCAGCAGTTCACCTCGGGAGGGGAGAGGAGGCTACACCTTC; CDR3 protein: CASSSPREGRGGYTF
clone size: .; J gene: TRBJ1-1; V gene: TRBV19; D gene: TRBD1; CDR3 length: 13; CDR3 DNA: TGTGCCATACGACAGGGGGCTTTCACTGAAGCTTTCTTT; CDR3 protein: CAIRQGAFTEAFF
clone size: .; J gene: TRBJ2-7; V gene: TRBV6-2/TRBV6-3; D gene: TRBD1; CDR3 length: 14; CDR3 DNA: TGTGCCAGCAGTCTGGACAGGGTATTGAGGGAGCAGTACTTC; CDR3 protein: CASSLDRVLREQYF
clone size: .; J gene: TRBJ1-3; V gene: TRBV2; D gene: .; CDR3 length: 13; CDR3 DNA: TGTGCCAGCGTCGGGATTTCTGGAAACACCATATATTTT; CDR3 protein: CASVGISGNTIYF
clone size: .; J gene: TRBJ2-3; V gene: TRBV2; D gene: TRBD1; CDR3 length: 13; CDR3 DNA: TGTGCCCGGACAGGGGGTTCGGCAGATACGCAGTATTTT; CDR3 protein: CARTGGSADTQYF
clone size: .; J gene: TRBJ1-4; V gene: TRBV30; D gene: .; CDR3 length: 16; CDR3 DNA: TGTGCCTGGAGTGTAATCGGTCCGGGAGGTAATGAAAAACTGTTTTTT; CDR3 protein: CAWSVIGPGGNEKLFF
clone size: once; J gene: TRBJ1-6; V gene: TRBV10-3; D gene: TRBD1; CDR3 length: 15; CDR3 DNA: TGTGCCACCTACGCCGGGACAGGGGAAAATTCACCCCTCCACTTT; CDR3 protein: CATYAGTGENSPLHF
clone size: .; J gene: TRBJ1-2; V gene: TRBV5-6; D gene: TRBD1; CDR3 length: 15; CDR3 DNA: TGTGCCAGCAGCTTGGACAGGGGACGTTCCTATGGCTACACCTTC; CDR3 protein: CASSLDRGRSYGYTF
clone size: .; J gene: TRBJ2-1; V gene: TRBV25-1; D gene: TRBD1; CDR3 length: 17; CDR3 DNA: TGTGCCAGCAGTCCGCTCCACCGGGACAGGGGGTACAATGAGCAGTTCTTC; CDR3 protein: CASSPLHRDRGYNEQFF
clone size: .; J gene: TRBJ1-2; V gene: TRBV7-4; D gene: .; CDR3 length: 16; CDR3 DNA: TGTGCCACCTTCCTCGAAGGACAGCGATTATACTATGGCTACACCTTC; CDR3 protein: CATFLEGQRLYYGYTF
clone size: .; J gene: TRBJ2-1; V gene: TRBV18; D gene: .; CDR3 length: 13; CDR3 DNA: TGTGCCAGCTCACCACCCGGGGACAATGAGCAGTTCTTC; CDR3 protein: CASSPPGDNEQFF
clone size: .; J gene: TRBJ2-3; V gene: TRBV11-2; D gene: .; CDR3 length: 14; CDR3 DNA: TGTGCCAGCAGCTTAAGAACTAGCACAGATACGCAGTATTTT; CDR3 protein: CASSLRTSTDTQYF
clone size: .; J gene: TRBJ2-1; V gene: TRBV2; D gene: TRBD2; CDR3 length: 16; CDR3 DNA: TGTGCCAGCAGCCCCGGAGGAGCGGGGGGTTACAATGAGCAGTTCTTC; CDR3 protein: CASSPGGAGGYNEQFF
clone size: .; J gene: TRBJ2-3; V gene: TRBV4-2; D gene: TRBD2; CDR3 length: 15; CDR3 DNA: TGTGCCAGCAGCCAAGGTAGCGGGGAAGCAGATACGCAGTATTTT; CDR3 protein: CASSQGSGEADTQYF
clone size: .; J gene: TRBJ2-5; V gene: TRBV4-1; D gene: .; CDR3 length: 13; CDR3 DNA: TGCGCCAGCGCCGGGGGAACCCAAGAGACCCAGTACTTC; CDR3 protein: CASAGGTQETQYF
clone size: .; J gene: TRBJ2-3; V gene: TRBV5-1; D gene: TRBD1; CDR3 length: 13; CDR3 DNA: TGCGCCAGCCAGGGACAGGGACGAGATACGCAGTATTTT; CDR3 protein: CASQGQGRDTQYF
clone size: .; J gene: TRBJ2-1; V gene: TRBV7-2; D gene: TRBD2; CDR3 length: 13; CDR3 DNA: TGTGCCAGCAATCCAGCGGGGGGGCCCGAGCAGTTCTTC; CDR3 protein: CASNPAGGPEQFF
clone size: .; J gene: TRBJ1-2; V gene: TRBV6-5; D gene: .; CDR3 length: 14; CDR3 DNA: TGTGCCAGCAGTCGCGGACATCCTAACTATGGCTACACCTTC; CDR3 protein: CASSRGHPNYGYTF
clone size: .; J gene: TRBJ2-3; V gene: TRBV6-5; D gene: .; CDR3 length: 15; CDR3 DNA: TGTGCCAGCACCCCCGGGGGGGGACAGTCAGATACGCAGTATTTT; CDR3 protein: CASTPGGGQSDTQYF
clone size: few; J gene: TRBJ1-5; V gene: TRBV28; D gene: TRBD1; CDR3 length: 16; CDR3 DNA: TGTGCCAGCAGAACTGGGACAGGCCATAGCAATCAGCCCCAGCATTTT; CDR3 protein: CASRTGTGHSNQPQHF
clone size: .; J gene: TRBJ1-4; V gene: TRBV6-1; D gene: .; CDR3 length: 16; CDR3 DNA: TGTGCCAGCAGTGACCCCGCGGGGCGGACTAATGAAAAACTGTTTTTT; CDR3 protein: CASSDPAGRTNEKLFF
clone size: .; J gene: TRBJ2-2; V gene: TRBV9; D gene: TRBD1; CDR3 length: 14; CDR3 DNA: TGTGCCAGCAGCTGGACAGGGAATGGCGGGGAGCTGTTTTTT; CDR3 protein: CASSWTGNGGELFF
clone size: many; J gene: TRBJ1-1; V gene: TRBV7-9; D gene: TRBD1; CDR3 length: 15; CDR3 DNA: TGTGCCAGCACCCCTGACAGGGCTTTGAACACTGAAGCTTTCTTT; CDR3 protein: CASTPDRALNTEAFF
clone size: few; J gene: TRBJ1-1; V gene: TRBV7-8; D gene: .; CDR3 length: 13; CDR3 DNA: TGTGCCAGCAGCTCGACAGGGAACACTGAAGCTTTCTTT; CDR3 protein: CASSSTGNTEAFF
clone size: .; J gene: TRBJ1-1; V gene: TRBV29-1; D gene: .; CDR3 length: 11; CDR3 DNA: TGCAGCGTTTATGAGGTTGCTGAAGCTTTCTTT; CDR3 protein: CSVYEVAEAFF
clone size: .; J gene: TRBJ1-2; V gene: TRBV28; D gene: TRBD1; CDR3 length: 15; CDR3 DNA: TGTGCCAGCAGTTCAGGGGGGAATACTAACTATGGCTACACCTTC; CDR3 protein: CASSSGGNTNYGYTF
clone size: .; J gene: TRBJ1-2; V gene: TRBV6-4; D gene: .; CDR3 length: 12; CDR3 DNA: TGTGCCAGCAGCGCGACAGGATATGGCTACACCTTC; CDR3 protein: CASSATGYGYTF
clone size: .; J gene: TRBJ2-5; V gene: TRBV7-8; D gene: .; CDR3 length: 13; CDR3 DNA: TGTGCCAGCCATCTTGACGGGAAAGAGACCCAGTACTTC; CDR3 protein: CASHLDGKETQYF
clone size: once; J gene: TRBJ2-5; V gene: TRBV18; D gene: .; CDR3 length: 14; CDR3 DNA: TGTGCCAGCTCACCCAGACTGGAGCAAGAGACCCAGTACTTC; CDR3 protein: CASSPRLEQETQYF
clone size: few; J gene: TRBJ1-5; V gene: TRBV2; D gene: .; CDR3 length: 15; CDR3 DNA: TGTGCCAGCAATACTATCAGGGGAAGCAATCAGCCCCAGCATTTT; CDR3 protein: CASNTIRGSNQPQHF
clone size: .; J gene: TRBJ2-2; V gene: TRBV19; D gene: .; CDR3 length: 14; CDR3 DNA: TGTGCCAGTAGTATAGGCCAGTTCACCGGGGAGCTGTTTTTT; CDR3 protein: CASSIGQFTGELFF
clone size: .; J gene: TRBJ2-1; V gene: TRBV11-2; D gene: .; CDR3 length: 15; CDR3 DNA: TGTGCCAGCAGCTTAGAGGGGGCACCCTACAATGAGCAGTTCTTC; CDR3 protein: CASSLEGAPYNEQFF
clone size: .; J gene: TRBJ2-7; V gene: TRBV25-1; D gene: TRBD1; CDR3 length: 15; CDR3 DNA: TGTGCCAGCAGTGAAAGGCGACAGGGCTTTAACGAGCAGTACTTC; CDR3 protein: CASSERRQGFNEQYF
clone size: .; J gene: TRBJ1-2; V gene: TRBV28; D gene: TRBD1; CDR3 length: 17; CDR3 DNA: TGTGCCAGCAGTGGCCGGGACAGGGCGAGATCTAACTATGGCTACACCTTC; CDR3 protein: CASSGRDRARSNYGYTF
clone size: .; J gene: TRBJ1-5; V gene: TRBV28; D gene: .; CDR3 length: 16; CDR3 DNA: TGTGCCAGCAGTTTTTTTAGCCAGGGTCTATATCAGCCCCAGCATTTT; CDR3 protein: CASSFFSQGLYQPQHF
clone size: once; J gene: TRBJ1-1; V gene: TRBV6-1; D gene: .; CDR3 length: 14; CDR3 DNA: TGTGCCAGCAGTGAGGAGGGATCGAACACTGAAGCTTTCTTT; CDR3 protein: CASSEEGSNTEAFF
clone size: .; J gene: TRBJ1-2; V gene: TRBV5-1; D gene: .; CDR3 length: 13; CDR3 DNA: TGCGCCAGCAGCTTTAAAGCTGGGCTCGGCTACACCTTC; CDR3 protein: CASSFKAGLGYTF
clone size: .; J gene: TRBJ2-6; V gene: TRBV10-3; D gene: .; CDR3 length: 19; CDR3 DNA: TGTGCCATCAGTGAGGTACCTGGCAGGCCCCACTCTGGGGCCAACGTCCTGACTTTC; CDR3 protein: CAISEVPGRPHSGANVLTF
clone size: .; J gene: TRBJ1-4; V gene: TRBV9; D gene: .; CDR3 length: 17; CDR3 DNA: TGTGCCAGCAGCCCGCGCGGGAGGCAGGGAAAGGGGGAAAAACTGTTTTTT; CDR3 protein: CASSPRGRQGKGEKLFF
clone size: .; J gene: TRBJ1-4; V gene: TRBV4-3; D gene: .; CDR3 length: 15; CDR3 DNA: TGCGCCAGCAGCCAAGCCGCGGGACGGGGTGAAAAACTGTTTTTT; CDR3 protein: CASSQAAGRGEKLFF
clone size: .; J gene: TRBJ1-2; V gene: TRBV11-2; D gene: TRBD1; CDR3 length: 13; CDR3 DNA: TGTGCCAGCAGGGAGACAGGGGGCGGAGGCTACACCTTC; CDR3 protein: CASRETGGGGYTF
clone size: few; J gene: TRBJ2-5; V gene: TRBV11-2; D gene: .; CDR3 length: 13; CDR3 DNA: TGTGCCAGCAGCTTAGATCGTGATGGGACAAAGTACTTC; CDR3 protein: CASSLDRDGTKYF
clone size: .; J gene: TRBJ1-6; V gene: TRBV19; D gene: TRBD1; CDR3 length: 16; CDR3 DNA: TGTGCCAGTAGTTCGCCGGACAGGGGTAATAATTCACCCCTCCACTTT; CDR3 protein: CASSSPDRGNNSPLHF
clone size: .; J gene: TRBJ2-3; V gene: TRBV6-5; D gene: TRBD1; CDR3 length: 15; CDR3 DNA: TGTGCCAGCAGTTGGGACAGGGTAGAAGGAGATACGCAGTATTTT; CDR3 protein: CASSWDRVEGDTQYF
clone size: .; J gene: TRBJ1-6; V gene: TRBV9; D gene: TRBD1; CDR3 length: 18; CDR3 DNA: TGTGCCAGCAGCCCCCGGGACAGTTTGAGCTCCTATAATTCACCCCTCCACTTT; CDR3 protein: CASSPRDSLSSYNSPLHF
clone size: .; J gene: TRBJ2-7; V gene: TRBV5-1; D gene: .; CDR3 length: 13; CDR3 DNA: TGCGCCAGCAGCTTCCCTGGGGGGTACGAGCAGTACTTC; CDR3 protein: CASSFPGGYEQYF